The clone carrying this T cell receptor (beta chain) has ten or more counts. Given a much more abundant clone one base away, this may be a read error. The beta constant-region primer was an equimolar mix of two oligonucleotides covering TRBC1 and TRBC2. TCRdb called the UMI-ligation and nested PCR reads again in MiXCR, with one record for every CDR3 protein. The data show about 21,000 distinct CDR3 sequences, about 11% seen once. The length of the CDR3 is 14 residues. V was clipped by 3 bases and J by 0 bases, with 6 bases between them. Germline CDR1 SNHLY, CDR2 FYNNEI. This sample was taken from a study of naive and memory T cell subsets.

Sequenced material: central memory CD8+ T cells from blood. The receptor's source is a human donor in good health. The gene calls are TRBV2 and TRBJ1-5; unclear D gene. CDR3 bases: TGTGCCAGCAGTGACGCTGATAGCAATCAGCCCCAGCATTTT. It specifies CASSDADSNQPQHF.